These T cell receptor beta chains were read from a single sample in a study of blood T cell repertoires in COVID-19. Here immunoSEQ multiplex PCR was the method, and the copy in TCRdb shows in-frame clones only, minus some. The table lists about 330,000 clones, 85% to 90% of them singletons, with roughly 4.1% in the top ten. Sequenced material: peripheral blood. The receptors come from a woman in her fifties or sixties with active or convalescent COVID-19. CDR3s include the opening cysteine and the closing phenylalanine or tryptophan. Fields, in order: J gene, D gene, V gene, clone size, CDR3 DNA, CDR3 protein. A D gene is named only where the DNA matches it firmly. The size entry is marked missing in some rows and otherwise reads once, few, many or a size class.

TRBJ1-5	.	TRBV28	.	TGTGCCAGCAGTTTATTGAGGATACCACTTATACATAGCAATCAGCCCCAGCATTTT	CASSLLRIPLIHSNQPQHF
TRBJ1-5	.	TRBV3-1/TRBV3-2	.	TGTGCCAGCAGCCAATCTGGAGGGAGCAATCAGCCCCAGCATTTT	CASSQSGGSNQPQHF
TRBJ2-5	.	TRBV7-9	.	TGTGCCAGCAGCCTTAAGACAGGGTCCGGGGGAGAGACCCAGTACTTC	CASSLKTGSGGETQYF
TRBJ1-5	TRBD1	TRBV19	.	TGTGCCAGTAGACAGGGGTCCACAAGCAATCAGCCCCAGCATTTT	CASRQGSTSNQPQHF
TRBJ1-1	.	TRBV5-1	.	TGCGCCAGCAGCCGGAGGGAAGACACTGAAGCTTTCTTT	CASSRREDTEAFF
TRBJ2-2	TRBD2	TRBV6-2/TRBV6-3	once	TGTGCCAGCAGTTACCCGACTAGCGGGAGCGTAATGGGTGCCGGGGAGCTGTTTTTT	CASSYPTSGSVMGAGELFF
TRBJ2-2	.	TRBV19	few	TGTGCCAGTAGAGACAGAACTAACACCGGGGAGCTGTTTTTT	CASRDRTNTGELFF
TRBJ1-1	.	TRBV28	.	TGTGCCAGCACCGCGTCCCACGGGGGGGCGACTGAAGCTTTCTTT	CASTASHGGATEAFF
TRBJ2-2	.	TRBV9	.	TGTGCCAGCAGCGGGACACCGAACACCGGGGAGCTGTTTTTT	CASSGTPNTGELFF
TRBJ2-7	.	TRBV28	.	TGTGCCAGCAGTTTACGTTCACGGCTCAGGGCAGAGCAGTACTTC	CASSLRSRLRAEQYF
TRBJ2-2	.	TRBV5-5	.	TGTGCCAGCAGACAAGATCGGGACTCAAAGAACACCGGGGAGCTGTTTTTT	CASRQDRDSKNTGELFF
TRBJ2-1	.	TRBV6-2/TRBV6-3	.	TGTGCCAGCAGTTACCCGGGTAGCTTCAATGAGCAGTTCTTC	CASSYPGSFNEQFF
TRBJ2-1	TRBD2	TRBV3-1/TRBV3-2	.	TGTGCCAGCAGGAGACTAGCGGGGGCCAACAATGAGCAGTTCTTC	CASRRLAGANNEQFF
TRBJ2-7	.	TRBV20-1	.	TGCAGTGCTAGTGGACTCTACGAGCAGTACTTC	CSASGLYEQYF
TRBJ1-2	TRBD1	TRBV24-1	few	TGTGCCACCAGTGAAGACAGGGGGTATGAGAGCTACACCTTC	CATSEDRGYESYTF
TRBJ2-1	TRBD1	TRBV9	.	TGTGCCAGCAGCGAACGGACAGGGCCCTTCTCCTACAATGAGCAGTTCTTC	CASSERTGPFSYNEQFF
TRBJ2-3	.	TRBV19	.	TGTGCCAGTTTCGGGGCCGCGGGACTCCTCGGTTGCCCAGATACGCAGTATTTT	CASFGAAGLLGCPDTQYF
TRBJ2-5	.	TRBV21-1	.	TGTGCCAGCAGTCTCGGGGGGACGGGGGGACCAATCTTATTCGAAGAGACCCAGTACTTC	CASSLGGTGGPILFEETQYF
TRBJ1-3	.	TRBV11-2	.	TGTGCCAGCAGCCCGGACGGACTCTCTGGAAACACCATATATTTT	CASSPDGLSGNTIYF
TRBJ2-7	TRBD1	TRBV10-1	.	TGCGCCAGCAGTGAGACGGACAGGGCTGCGATGGAGCAGTACTTC	CASSETDRAAMEQYF
TRBJ2-7	.	TRBV5-1	.	TGCGCCAGCAGCTTGGGCAGATTCGTCTCCTACGAGCAGTACTTC	CASSLGRFVSYEQYF
TRBJ2-3	TRBD1	TRBV11-3	.	TGTGCCAGCAGCCCGAGGACAGGCGACGGTACGCAGTATTTT	CASSPRTGDGTQYF